The source of this T cell receptor (beta chain) is a study of CD8 T cells in ankylosing spondylitis. The CDR3 consists of 14 residues. V lost 6 bases and J lost 7; bases outside the gene matches: 8. CDR1 and CDR2 from the germline V gene are DFQATT and SNEGSKA (reference sequence). This clonotype was detected many times. The target antigen is unknown. TCRdb fed the 5' RACE reads into MiXCR, producing one record per CDR3 protein. The sample lists about 27,000 distinct CDR3 sequences; over 6.5% were seen once. Study-wide findings and caveats: A CD8+ phenotype characterized the disease-linked clones, which were relatively rare in peripheral blood. There was reportedly significant enrichment of clones that were disease-linked in matched ankylosing spondylitis synovial fluid.

The sequenced material came from blood. The V and J genes are TRBV20-1 and TRBJ2-5; 13 bases line up with TRBD2. This TCR came from a male donor with ankylosing spondylitis or in good health (not recorded which). CDR3 sequence (DNA): TGCAGTGCAAGGGGACTAGCGGGGACCCGGACCCAGTACTTC. Translating it yields CSARGLAGTRTQYF.